The 2 T cell receptor beta chains below come from one sample, sequenced in a study of blood T cells in healthy people across ages. Alongside a J-beta primer mix, a sample-barcoded 5' primer served in a second PCR lasting about 6 to 11 cycles. TCRdb redid the calling of the 5' RACE reads with MiXCR, one entry per CDR3 protein. The repertoire includes 1 million or so distinct CDR3 sequences, around 27% of them detected once, and approximately 0.71% sits in the top ten. These data were likewise used in another study, on T cells of mothers and their children.

Sequenced: blood. Receptor source: a girl aged 2 to 9 in good health.

This clonotype has more than one count but fewer than ten. The rearrangement joins TRBV3-1 to TRBJ2-1; D gene unclear. Trimming stripped 4 bases from V and 9 bases from J, with 19 bases between. Germline CDR1 LGHDT, CDR2 YNNKEL (reference sequence). The CDR3 covers 15 residues. CDR3 bases: TGTGCCAGCAGCCGAAAAAGGACCTACCTCGGTGAGCAGTTCTTC. Translating gives CASSRKRTYLGEQFF.

The V call is TRBV28, the J call TRBJ2-5; no clear D gene. The V gene lost 6 bases and the J gene lost 8 bases, with 22 bases spanning the gap. The length of the CDR3 is 15 residues. Germline values: CDR1 MDHEN, CDR2 SYDVKM. The chain's CDR3 is CASSPRPILLGTQYF. CDR3 DNA sequence: TGTGCCAGCAGCCCCCGACCGATACTGCTGGGAACCCAGTACTTC.